These 28 T cell receptor beta chains originate from one sample sequenced in a study of human T cells and chemical hapten exposure. Time point meaning: pre-sensitization, week 0. Treatment defined: therapeutic diphenylcyclopropenone sensitization with weekly scalp DPC. TCRdb reanalysed the RACE reads using MiXCR and keeps one entry per CDR3 protein. Among around 95,000 distinct CDR3 sequences, more than 10% were seen once, and the ten largest hold 3.1%. Here the sequenced sample was whole blood, taken in connection with sensitization to the hapten diphenylcyclopropenone (DPC). These receptors all come from a woman aged 55-69 years with alopecia areata. Some clones in this sample may be carry-over from other donors' samples.

This clonotype appeared a few times. The genes are TRBV9 and TRBJ1-1; D not certain. The CDR3 consists of 13 residues. The V end lost 4 bases, the J end lost 0 bases, and 7 bases lay between the germline ends. Germline V gene data show CDR1 as SGDLS and CDR2 as YYNGEE. CDR3: CASSSAMNTEAFF. Here the CDR3 DNA reads TGTGCCAGCAGCTCAGCAATGAACACTGAAGCTTTCTTT.

In its sample, this clonotype was seen a few times. The chain uses TRBV12-5 and TRBJ1-1; D uncertain. Deletions cut 1 base from V and 0 bases from J, with 9 bases between. The CDR3 has 15 amino acids. Germline-derived CDR1 and CDR2 are LGHNT and FRNRAP. CDR3 nucleotides: TGTGCTAGTGGTTTGGACGGAATCATGAACACTGAAGCTTTCTTT. Amino acid sequence: CASGLDGIMNTEAFF.

Only a few counts were recorded for this clonotype. The V and J genes are TRBV25-1 and TRBJ1-6; 7 nucleotides match TRBD1. This CDR3 spans 14 amino acids. The junction had 7 bases not matched to a gene; V was cut back by 4 bases and J by 10 bases. Per germline, CDR1 MGHDK and CDR2 SYGVNS. CDR3 sequence (DNA): TGTGCCAGCAGTGTAGCACAGGGGACATCACCCCTCCACTTT. As protein: CASSVAQGTSPLHF.

The V and J genes are TRBV2 and TRBJ1-1; D remains ambiguous. The V and J ends lost 7 bases and 1 base respectively, with 1 base between them. This CDR3 is 10 amino acids long. Germline loops: CDR1 SNHLY, CDR2 FYNNEI. The CDR3 bases are TGTGCCAGCAAGAACACTGAAGCTTTCTTT. The encoded protein is CASKNTEAFF.

The rearrangement uses TRBV10-3 and TRBJ2-7, with 13 bases fitting TRBD2. V dropped 0 bases and J dropped 1; count of bases not matched to a gene: 12. CDR1 and CDR2 (germline): ENHRY, SYGVKD. This CDR3 has 20 amino acids. The CDR3 DNA sequence: TGTGCCATCAGTGAGTCGACCCGACTAGCGGGGGGCCATTTGTCCTACGAGCAGTACTTC. Protein sequence: CAISESTRLAGGHLSYEQYF.

This clonotype is medium-sized (0.01 to 0.1%). V usage is TRBV18 and J usage is TRBJ1-1, with 8 nucleotides matching TRBD1. The length of the CDR3 is 16 residues. J lost 1 base, V lost 3 bases, and 7 bases had no gene match. Germline V gene lookup returns CDR1 KGHSH and CDR2 LQKENI. The CDR3: CASSPYKDRANTEAFF. DNA of the CDR3: TGTGCCAGCTCACCTTATAAGGACAGGGCGAACACTGAAGCTTTCTTT.

There are a few counts of this clonotype. The chain carries TRBV3-1 and TRBJ2-1, with D possibly called TRBD1 or TRBD2 (6 bases each). V lost 6 bases and J lost 4, with 16 bases in between. CDR3 length equals 15 residues. Looked up from germline, CDR1 is LGHDT and CDR2 is YNNKEL (reference sequence). For the CDR3, the DNA is TGTGCCAGCAGTCTCATCGGGGGCCCTTACAATGAGCAGTTCTTC. Protein product: CASSLIGGPYNEQFF.

Ten or more counts support this clonotype. The chain carries TRBV20-1 and TRBJ1-1; 7 bases match TRBD1. Germline V gives CDR1 DFQATT, CDR2 SNEGSKA (reference sequence). Trimming cost V 3 bases and J 0 bases; bases outside gene matches: 1. The CDR3 loop spans 13 amino acids. CDR3 bases: TGCAGTGCTAGGGGACAGCTGAACACTGAAGCTTTCTTT. Residues: CSARGQLNTEAFF.

This clonotype came up many times. This chain connects TRBV7-9 to TRBJ1-5; D gene ambiguous. There are 14 residues in the CDR3. Per the germline V gene, CDR1 is SEHNR and CDR2 is FQNEAQ (reference sequence). V was shortened by 5 bases and J by 9 bases, with 17 bases between the two germline ends. The CDR3 DNA reads as TGTGCCAGCAGCCCTAGTGAGTGGGAGAGGCCCCAGCATTTT. Amino acids: CASSPSEWERPQHF.

This clonotype has a count of ten or more. V is TRBV27 and J is TRBJ2-6; D could derive from TRBD1 or TRBD2 (5 bases each). The CDR3 consists of 15 residues. Per germline, CDR1 MNHEY and CDR2 SMNVEV (reference sequence). V lost 6 bases and J lost 2, with 11 bases in between. The CDR3 DNA reads TGTGCCAGCAGCCTCTGGGGGACTGGGGCCAACGTCCTGACTTTC. Translation: CASSLWGTGANVLTF.

This clonotype was picked up a small number of times. V is TRBV20-1 and J is TRBJ1-5; 7 bases line up with TRBD1. This CDR3 spans 15 amino acids. CDR1 DFQATT and CDR2 SNEGSKA come from the germline V gene (reference sequence). Losses at the gene ends were 1 base for V and 3 bases for J; bases not matched to a gene: 6. The CDR3 sequence: CSARAGDSFNQPQHF. DNA of the CDR3: TGCAGTGCTAGAGCGGGGGACAGTTTCAATCAGCCCCAGCATTTT.

The CDR3 region has the DNA TGTGCTAGTGGTACCCCCCTTGTCGGGGAGCTGTTTTTT. Amino acids: CASGTPLVGELFF. This chain uses TRBV12-5 with TRBJ2-2; no reliable D call. The CDR3 is 13 amino acids. The V gene's germline CDR1 is LGHNT and CDR2 FRNRAP. The V end was cut by 5 bases, the J end by 7 bases, with 11 bases between.

This clonotype has just a few counts. The chain carries TRBV12-2 and TRBJ2-7. TRBV12-2 is classified as a pseudogene. CDR3 length: 12 amino acids. CDR3 in DNA: TGTGCAAGTCGCCGGAGCAGATACGAGCAGTACTTC. It specifies CASRRSRYEQYF.

The chain joins TRBV4-2 to TRBJ2-2; perhaps TRBD1 as D (6 bases). The CDR3 loop spans 16 amino acids. Trimming shortened V by 3 bases and J by 5 bases, and 16 bases separated the two germline ends. Germline V gene data show CDR1 as LGHNA and CDR2 as YNFKEQ. This CDR3 is CASSQAGPGATGELFF. The CDR3 coding sequence is TGTGCCAGCAGCCAGGCTGGGCCAGGGGCAACCGGGGAGCTGTTTTTT.

This clonotype was observed a few times. This chain links TRBV2 with TRBJ1-5, with 7 nucleotides matching TRBD1. Germline CDR1 reads SNHLY; CDR2 reads FYNNEI. The ends lost 6 bases at V and 1 base at J; junction bases unmatched: 3. This CDR3 region has 14 residues. This chain's CDR3 is CASSTTGSNQPQHF. The CDR3, as DNA: TGTGCCAGCAGCACGACAGGGAGCAATCAGCCCCAGCATTTT.

This clonotype came up a few times. The chain links TRBV5-8 to TRBJ2-2, with a tentative D call TRBD2 (6 bases). CDR1 is SGHTS, CDR2 YDEGEE, per germline. Trimming left V 4 bases short and J 0 bases short, with 13 bases between. The CDR3 contains 16 residues. The CDR3 coding sequence is TGTGCCAGCAGCCCCGGTAGGGAGGCGAACACCGGGGAGCTGTTTTTT. This encodes CASSPGREANTGELFF.

The V gene is TRBV18, the J gene TRBJ1-5, with D perhaps TRBD1 (5 bases). With 3 bases removed from V and 6 bases from J, the gap between germline ends came to 15 bases. Germline V lookup: CDR1 KGHSH, CDR2 LQKENI. The CDR3 totals 15 residues. The CDR3 bases are TGTGCCAGCTCACCGCAGGGCAGGGAAGGTCAGCCCCAGCATTTT. Protein product: CASSPQGREGQPQHF.

Points on this clonotype: This sequence may be a read error, since a much larger clone differs from it by one base. The chain carries TRBV3-1 and TRBJ2-6, with D uncertain. The CDR3 runs to 16 residues. CDR1 is LGHDT, CDR2 YNNKEL, per germline (reference sequence). CDR3 residues: CASSQGAHPGTNVLTF. As DNA, the CDR3 is TGTGCCAGCAGCCAAGGGGCCCACCCTGGGACCAACGTCCTGACTTTC.

This clonotype showed up just a few times. The chain couples TRBV19 to TRBJ1-5; 7 bases line up with TRBD1. Trimming at V came to 10 bases and at J to 4 bases, leaving 10 bases not matched to a gene. The CDR3 contains 14 residues. The germline V gene encodes CDR1 LNHDA and CDR2 SQIVND (reference sequence). CDR3 coding DNA: TGTGCCACCCAGGGGGGTTTTCGGAATCAGCCCCAGCATTTT. Its protein product is CATQGGFRNQPQHF.

The sample holds a few counts of this clonotype. CDR3 nucleotide sequence: TGCGCCAGCAGACCCCCGGGACAGTCTAACTATGGCTACACCTTC. Encoded protein: CASRPPGQSNYGYTF. The gene calls are TRBV5-1 and TRBJ1-2; 7 nucleotides align to TRBD1. Unmatched junction bases numbered 7, after V lost 5 bases and J lost 0 bases. Per germline, CDR1 SGHRS and CDR2 YFSETQ. The CDR3 spans 15 residues.

In its sample, this clonotype was seen many times. This chain uses TRBV12-3 or TRBV12-4 with TRBJ2-7; no reliable D call. The CDR3 runs 13 residues. V dropped 1 base and J dropped 6 bases, with 10 bases sitting between them. This CDR3 is CASSLETSSEQYF. Written as DNA, the CDR3 is TGTGCCAGCAGTTTAGAGACCAGCTCCGAGCAGTACTTC.

This clonotype has a count of ten or more. The V gene is TRBV20-1, the J gene TRBJ1-4, with D maybe TRBD1 (5 bases). The V gene's germline CDR1 is DFQATT and CDR2 SNEGSKA (reference sequence). V was cut by 5 bases and J by 4 bases, with 11 bases left in between. This CDR3 spans 13 amino acids. The CDR3 DNA sequence: TGCAGTGCTTTCGGGACGTATAATGAAAAACTGTTTTTT. This sequence encodes CSAFGTYNEKLFF.

The sample holds many counts of this clonotype. The gene calls are TRBV10-3 and TRBJ1-6; tentatively, D is TRBD1 (5 bases). Germline values: CDR1 ENHRY, CDR2 SYGVKD. Trimming took 3 bases from V and 9 from J, leaving 9 bases between them. The CDR3 runs to 13 residues. Written as DNA, the CDR3 is TGTGCCATCAGTGACGGCGGGGGTTCACCCCTCCACTTT. This translates into CAISDGGGSPLHF.

The chain uses TRBV7-2 and TRBJ2-1; the D call may be TRBD1 or TRBD2 (5 bases each). This CDR3 region has 15 residues. The germline V and J ends were trimmed by 0 bases and 3 bases, with 9 bases remaining between them. Germline loops: CDR1 SGHTA, CDR2 FQGNSA. CDR3 in DNA: TGTGCCAGCAGCTTAGCCGGGACCGTCTACAATGAGCAGTTCTTC. Translating gives CASSLAGTVYNEQFF.

This clonotype was seen ten or more times. The V gene is TRBV20-1, the J gene TRBJ1-2; 11 bases are shared with TRBD1. V shed 7 bases, J shed 5 bases, and the junction held 12 bases outside the gene matches. The CDR3 consists of 15 residues. Germline CDR1 is DFQATT and CDR2 is SNEGSKA (reference sequence). The CDR3 bases are TGCAGTGTGCCGCCGGGACAGGGGGGGTCTTATGGCTACACCTTC. This translates into CSVPPGQGGSYGYTF.

This clonotype appeared many times. This chain connects TRBV29-1 to TRBJ1-2, with no clear D. In germline, CDR1 is SQVTM, CDR2 ANQGSEA. V was shortened by 7 bases and J by 3 bases, with 6 bases between the two germline ends. The length of the CDR3 is 10 residues. DNA for the CDR3: TGCAGCGCCGCGGACTATGGCTACACCTTC. It is translated as CSAADYGYTF.

The sample holds a few counts of this clonotype. The chain employs TRBV5-1 and TRBJ2-1; unclear D gene. V was trimmed by 3 bases and J by 6 bases, leaving 10 bases between them. CDR3 length: 13 residues. Per germline, CDR1 SGHRS and CDR2 YFSETQ. In DNA form, the CDR3 reads TGCGCCAGCAGCTACGGATCCGCCAATGAGCAGTTCTTC. Amino acids: CASSYGSANEQFF.

This clonotype was observed at least ten times. This chain connects TRBV3-1 to TRBJ2-7; 8 bases line up with TRBD1. The CDR3 is 13 residues long. CDR1 and CDR2 from the germline V gene are LGHDT and YNNKEL (reference sequence). V was pared by 4 bases and J by 4 bases, with 3 bases of the junction left unmatched. The CDR3: CASSRRDRYEQYF. DNA for the CDR3: TGTGCCAGCAGCCGCCGGGACAGGTACGAGCAGTACTTC.